This TCR beta chain derives from a study of T cell responses to AZD1222 COVID-19 vaccine. Whole-study context: Pooled samples include second doses given at about 4 or 12 weeks.

Assay: immunoSEQ multiplex PCR; the TCRdb copy retains only in-frame clones and omits some. Of about 100,000 clones listed, about 87% are singletons. Study-level findings and limits: Clonal diversity was possibly underestimated; the donors were predominantly white British and more often female. Spike-specific TCR breadth and depth grew following two AZD1222 doses. Samples come after the peak T cell response, not at day 14.

About this clone: Its specificity is unknown.

Trimming took 4 bases from V and 5 from J, leaving 13 bases between them. The CDR3 is made up of 13 amino acids. The germline V gene encodes CDR1 SGHNT and CDR2 YYREEE (reference sequence). The J gene is TRBJ2-7, the V gene TRBV5-4; D perhaps matches TRBD2 (7 bases). The origin of this receptor is an adult in good health. The source was peripheral blood, collected on day 0 of AZD1222 vaccination. The CDR3 DNA follows: TGTGCCAGCAGCCTTCGGGGGGCCAACGAGCAGTACTTC. Residues: CASSLRGANEQYF.